The clone carrying this T cell receptor beta chain was detected many times. Its antigen is still unknown. At one boundary the junction diverges from the germline segment, which might be a read error. CDR3 length: 15 amino acids. TCRdb re-called the 5' RACE reads with MiXCR, one entry per CDR3 protein. The sample shows some 240,000 distinct CDR3 sequences, approximately 8.6% of them seen only once. The data derive from a study of identical twins. Study results and caveats: Twin sharing of out-of-frame TCR alpha was underestimated by models in monozygotic pairs.

These data were also filed under a second study, of yellow fever vaccine responses in identical twins.

This rearrangement joins TRBV12-3 or TRBV12-4 to TRBJ2-1; 7 bases fit TRBD2. This sequence originates from a young woman in good health. Sequenced: CD8+ T cells sorted from blood. In nucleotides, the CDR3 is TGTGCCAGCAGCGACCCACTGGGGGGGACGGGGGTCCCAGCCTTC. The encoded protein is CASSDPLGGTGVPAF.